This T cell receptor (beta chain) was sequenced for a study of T cells in Graves' hyperthyroidism and ophthalmopathy. Regions amplified from RNA transcripts were the TCR beta CDR3 regions. The TCR CDR3 first-round RT-PCR relied on the HTBI primer set. TCRdb passed the multiplex PCR reads through MiXCR, listing each CDR3 protein once. The data show 660,000 or so distinct CDR3 sequences, with roughly 20% seen just once and around a third held by the top ten. Trimming removed 8 bases at V and 6 bases at J, with 14 bases between. This CDR3 is built from 13 residues. Patients with ophthalmopathy all had a Clinical Activity Score of at least 3, a NOSPECS grade of at least 4 and duration under 3 months. The study based diagnoses on clinical symptoms, serum thyroxine and TRAb, thyroid ultrasound and orbital computed tomography. Cells are PBMCs isolated from more than 8.5 ml of fresh blood.

This receptor was identified in a young man with Graves' ophthalmopathy. Sequencing was done on a sample of blood. This chain connects TRBV12-3 or TRBV12-4 to TRBJ2-1; the D gene is possibly TRBD1 (5 bases). The CDR3 region is CASLSQGSNEQFF. For the CDR3, the DNA is TGTGCCAGCCTTTCTCAGGGTAGCAATGAGCAGTTCTTC.